One sample yielded the 26 T cell receptor beta chains listed below, sequenced in a study of ipilimumab plus nivolumab after autologous stem cell transplantation. Assay: immunoSEQ multiplex PCR; the TCRdb copy retains only in-frame clones and omits some. The sample records more than 20,000 clones, 77% being singletons. The material was PBMCs, obtained in a trial of ipilimumab plus nivolumab as post-transplant consolidation. These receptors came from a male donor with diffuse large B-cell lymphoma.

The chain employs TRBV5-1 and TRBJ1-1; TRBD1 matches at 9 bases. The CDR3 extends over 17 amino acids. Per germline, CDR1 SGHRS and CDR2 YFSETQ. V shed 4 bases, J shed 4 bases, and the junction held 14 bases outside the gene matches. CDR3 amino acids: CASSLVQTGGVATEAFF. The CDR3 nucleotides read TGCGCCAGCAGCCTCGTTCAGACAGGGGGGGTGGCCACTGAAGCTTTCTTT.

This clone was seen more than once but under ten times. The J gene is TRBJ1-2, the V gene TRBV4-2, with 7 nucleotides matching TRBD1. Losses at the gene ends were 5 bases for V and 3 bases for J; bases not matched to a gene: 12. CDR1 and CDR2 (germline): LGHNA, YNFKEQ. CDR3 size: 16 residues. The CDR3 loop reads CASSVDRAGMDYGYTF. The CDR3, as DNA: TGTGCCAGCAGCGTAGACAGGGCGGGGATGGACTATGGCTACACCTTC.

The gene calls are TRBV5-6 and TRBJ2-7; D is undetermined. Trimming stripped 1 base from V and 9 bases from J, with 17 bases between. This CDR3 comprises 14 residues. Germline V lookup: CDR1 SGHDT, CDR2 YYEEEE. The CDR3 reads CASSLTPRGSGQYF. In DNA, the CDR3 is TGTGCCAGCAGCTTGACCCCGCGTGGGTCCGGGCAGTACTTC.

V usage is TRBV6-5 and J usage is TRBJ1-3; D is unclear. Trimming took 3 bases from V and 0 from J, leaving 9 bases between them. The CDR3 length is 15 residues. The V gene's germline CDR1 is MNHEY and CDR2 SVGAGI. This CDR3 is CASSYGSDSGNTIYF. The CDR3, as DNA: TGTGCCAGCAGTTATGGGTCCGACTCTGGAAACACCATATATTTT.

V and J are TRBV7-8 and TRBJ1-2; perhaps TRBD1 as D (5 bases). Trimming left V 1 base short and J 9 bases short, with 15 bases between. Germline CDR1 is SGHVS and CDR2 is FQNEAQ. The length of the CDR3 is 14 residues. The CDR3 loop reads CASSLVGRDVRYTF. For the CDR3, the DNA is TGTGCCAGCAGCTTAGTCGGCAGGGATGTCCGCTACACCTTC.

This clone was observed a single time. The chain links TRBV11-2 to TRBJ1-6; a weak D match, TRBD1 (6 bases). The V and J ends lost 5 bases and 7 bases respectively, with 18 bases between them. Germline CDR1 SGHAT, CDR2 FQNNGV. CDR3 length equals 16 residues. The CDR3 coding sequence is TGTGCCAGCAGCACGCGCACAGGGCAGAGGAATTCACCCCTCCACTTT. It is translated as CASSTRTGQRNSPLHF.

The chain joins TRBV30 to TRBJ2-2; the match to TRBD1 covers 8 bases. Germline CDR1 GTSNPN, CDR2 SVGIG (reference sequence). V lost 3 bases and J lost 4; bases outside the gene matches: 19. The CDR3 is 19 amino acids. This CDR3 reads CAWRHPGVGRGRGTGELFF. CDR3 bases: TGTGCCTGGAGACACCCCGGAGTGGGCAGGGGGCGAGGCACCGGGGAGCTGTTTTTT. Combining the CDR3 with reference TRBV30 and TRBJ2-2 gives the whole variable domain SQTIHQWPATLVQPVGSPLSLECTVEGTSNPNLYWYRQAAGRGLQLLFYSVGIGQISSEVPQNLSASRPQDRQFILSSKKLLLSDSGFYLCAWRHPGVGRGRGTGELFFGEGSRLTVL.

The chain joins TRBV7-2 to TRBJ2-5; TRBD2 is a possible D gene (5 bases). Germline V gene data show CDR1 as SGHTA and CDR2 as FQGNSA. The CDR3 runs to 15 residues. Deletions cut 4 bases from V and 0 bases from J, with 12 bases between. The CDR3: CASSSYPGYQETQYF. The CDR3 DNA is TGTGCCAGCAGCTCCTACCCGGGGTACCAAGAGACCCAGTACTTC.

V and J are TRBV30 and TRBJ1-2; 7 positions agree with TRBD1. V was clipped by 8 bases and J by 5 bases; unmatched bases: 11. The CDR3 contains 13 residues. The germline gives CDR1 GTSNPN, CDR2 SVGIG (reference sequence). CDR3 DNA sequence: TGTGCCAGTAGTATGACAGGGACTTATGGCTACACCTTC. The encoded protein is CASSMTGTYGYTF.

This clone has just one count. The J gene is TRBJ2-7, the V gene TRBV28; a possible D gene is TRBD1 (5 bases). Trimming pared 5 bases from V and 5 bases from J, leaving 13 bases between. The germline CDR1 and CDR2 sequences are MDHEN and SYDVKM. The CDR3 is made up of 13 amino acids. The CDR3 loop reads CASSPYLGHEQYF. The CDR3 nucleotides read TGTGCCAGCAGTCCGTATCTGGGGCACGAGCAGTACTTC.

Worth noting for this clone: This CDR3 is also generated by other DNA sequences in the sample. The chain employs TRBV7-2 and TRBJ2-5, with 8 bases matching TRBD1. The better agreement between TRBJ2-7 and the DNA end casts doubt on the J call. This CDR3 has 14 amino acids. Germline assignment: CDR1 SGHTA and CDR2 FQGNSA. The CDR3 DNA follows: TGTGCCAGCAGCCCCGGGACAGGCTTCTACGAGCAGTACTTC. It encodes CASSPGTGFYEQYF.

The chain combines TRBV19 with TRBJ2-1, with TRBD2 matching over 13 bases. The CDR3 totals 17 residues. Germline assignment: CDR1 LNHDA and CDR2 SQIVND (reference sequence). The V and J ends lost 5 bases and 3 bases, in that order; junction bases with no gene match: 7. The CDR3 here is CASSGQTSGGFYNEQFF. CDR3 DNA sequence: TGTGCCAGTAGTGGCCAGACTAGCGGGGGGTTCTACAATGAGCAGTTCTTC. Full variable domain (missing parts from reference TRBV19 and TRBJ2-1): DGGITQSPKYLFRKEGQNVTLSCEQNLNHDAMYWYRQDPGQGLRLIYYSQIVNDFQKGDIAEGYSVSREKKESFPLTVTSAQKNPTAFYLCASSGQTSGGFYNEQFFGPGTRLTVL.

The chain joins TRBV7-9 to TRBJ2-5; tentative D call: TRBD2 (6 bases). Between the trimmed V and J ends, which lost 6 bases and 0 bases, there was a span of 14 bases. The CDR3 spans 15 residues. Per germline, CDR1 SEHNR and CDR2 FQNEAQ (reference sequence). The CDR3 DNA follows: TGTGCCAGCAGATACGGGGCGGGGAACCAAGAGACCCAGTACTTC. Translated: CASRYGAGNQETQYF.

J is TRBJ2-1 and V is TRBV11-2; tentative D call: TRBD2 (5 bases). The V gene's germline CDR1 is SGHAT and CDR2 FQNNGV. This CDR3 has 14 amino acids. Trimming left V 0 bases short and J 7 bases short, with 10 bases between. DNA for the CDR3: TGTGCCAGCAGCTTAGACCTAACGGGGAATGAGCAGTTCTTC. Protein: CASSLDLTGNEQFF. The full variable domain, completed using reference TRBV11-2 and TRBJ2-1, is EAGVAQSPRYKIIEKRQSVAFWCNPISGHATLYWYQQILGQGPKLLIQFQNNGVVDDSQLPKDRFSAERLKGVDSTLKIQPAKLEDSAVYLCASSLDLTGNEQFFGPGTRLTVL.

This chain connects TRBV28 to TRBJ2-5; the match to TRBD1 covers 7 bases. This CDR3 has 14 amino acids. Germline CDR1 MDHEN, CDR2 SYDVKM. With V trimmed by 5 bases and J by 5 bases, 8 bases remained unmatched. The DNA of the CDR3 is TGTGCCAGCAGTATGGGACAGCACTGGGAGACCCAGTACTTC. This encodes CASSMGQHWETQYF.

This chain links TRBV10-3 with TRBJ1-2, with unresolved D. The germline CDR1 and CDR2 sequences are ENHRY and SYGVKD. The CDR3 is made up of 15 amino acids. Between the trimmed V and J ends, which lost 6 bases and 4 bases, there was a span of 18 bases. CDR3 residues: CAIRVSAEAFYGYTF. CDR3 coding DNA: TGTGCCATCAGGGTGTCGGCGGAGGCTTTCTATGGCTACACCTTC.

J is TRBJ2-3 and V is TRBV19, with 7 positions matching TRBD1. This CDR3 contains 16 residues. With 5 bases clipped from V and 0 bases from J, the junction kept 8 bases outside the gene matches. Germline lookup yields CDR1 LNHDA and CDR2 SQIVND (reference sequence). CDR3 nucleotide sequence: TGTGCCAGTAGTCCCCGGGACAGCTCTAGCACAGATACGCAGTATTTT. Its translation is CASSPRDSSSTDTQYF.

The rearrangement joins TRBV27 to TRBJ2-1; TRBD1 matches 7 bases. With V trimmed by 3 bases and J by 3 bases, 5 bases remained unmatched. Germline values: CDR1 MNHEY, CDR2 SMNVEV (reference sequence). The CDR3 totals 15 residues. CDR3: CASSLGQQVYNEQFF. In nucleotides, the CDR3 is TGTGCCAGCAGTTTGGGACAGCAAGTCTACAATGAGCAGTTCTTC.

The rearrangement links TRBV4-2 to TRBJ1-6, with 9 bases that match TRBD1. Per the germline V gene, CDR1 is LGHNA and CDR2 is YNFKEQ. The CDR3 contains 15 residues. V dropped 3 bases and J dropped 8; count of bases not matched to a gene: 5. CDR3 nucleotides: TGTGCCAGCAGCCAGGAGCACAGGGGGCATTCACCCCTCCACTTT. Protein: CASSQEHRGHSPLHF.

The chain employs TRBV7-3 and TRBJ2-2; the match to TRBD1 covers 10 bases. This CDR3 has 16 residues. Germline V gene lookup returns CDR1 SGHTA and CDR2 FQGTGA. V lost 6 bases and J lost 2; bases outside the gene matches: 6. The chain's CDR3 is CASRPGQGGNTGELFF. The CDR3, as DNA: TGTGCCAGCAGACCTGGACAGGGGGGAAACACCGGGGAGCTGTTTTTT. Using reference TRBV7-3 and TRBJ2-2 for the parts outside the CDR3, the full variable domain is GAGVSQTPSNKVTEKGKYVELRCDPISGHTALYWYRQSLGQGPEFLIYFQGTGAADDSGLPNDRFFAVRPEGSVSTLKIQRTERGDSAVYLCASRPGQGGNTGELFFGEGSRLTVL.

This clone was detected only once. The V gene is TRBV5-1, the J gene TRBJ2-3; TRBD1 aligns across 7 bases. The CDR3 loop spans 14 amino acids. J gave up 2 bases and V 4 bases, and 4 bases lay outside the gene matches. Germline V gene data show CDR1 as SGHRS and CDR2 as YFSETQ. The CDR3 sequence: CASSIGQDTDTQYF. The CDR3 nucleotides are TGCGCCAGCAGCATCGGACAGGACACAGATACGCAGTATTTT.

The chain's CDR3 is CASHPGQGAMLHYGYTF. The CDR3 nucleotides are TGTGCCAGTCACCCCGGACAGGGGGCGATGCTCCACTATGGCTACACCTTC. V and J are TRBV19 and TRBJ1-2; 11 bases line up with TRBD1. Germline V CDR1 and CDR2: LNHDA, SQIVND (reference sequence). The trim removed 8 bases at V and 3 bases at J, leaving 14 bases unmatched. The length of the CDR3 is 17 residues. Supplemented by reference TRBV19 and TRBJ1-2, the full variable domain reads DGGITQSPKYLFRKEGQNVTLSCEQNLNHDAMYWYRQDPGQGLRLIYYSQIVNDFQKGDIAEGYSVSREKKESFPLTVTSAQKNPTAFYLCASHPGQGAMLHYGYTFGSGTRLTVV.

V and J are TRBV28 and TRBJ1-5, with 7 bases aligning to TRBD1. The CDR3 runs to 19 residues. J was trimmed by 0 bases and V by 6 bases; bases with no gene match: 17. Germline CDR1 is MDHEN and CDR2 is SYDVKM. CDR3 coding DNA: TGTGCCAGCAGGCGACGACCTGGGACAGATATTTATAGCAATCAGCCCCAGCATTTT. Translated, it gives CASRRRPGTDIYSNQPQHF.

V and J are TRBV5-5 and TRBJ1-3; D gene ambiguous. V lost 4 bases and J lost 0, with 14 bases in between. There are 16 residues in the CDR3. Germline V lookup: CDR1 SGHKS, CDR2 YYEKEE (reference sequence). The CDR3 protein is CASSLSATGSGNTIYF. Written as DNA, the CDR3 is TGTGCCAGCAGCCTTTCGGCGACTGGCTCTGGAAACACCATATATTTT.

The chain carries TRBV19 and TRBJ2-3; 8 bases fit TRBD2. The CDR3 is 14 residues long. Germline V gene sequence: CDR1 LNHDA, CDR2 SQIVND (reference sequence). The V gene end was trimmed by 1 base and the J gene end by 4 bases; junction bases not matched to a gene: 1. The CDR3 sequence: CASSIVREADTQYF. CDR3 nucleotide sequence: TGTGCCAGTAGTATAGTGCGGGAGGCAGATACGCAGTATTTT.

The chain links TRBV5-5 to TRBJ1-2; D is undetermined. The CDR3 covers 14 residues. Trimming took 0 bases from V and 4 from J, leaving 10 bases between them. Germline lookup yields CDR1 SGHKS and CDR2 YYEKEE (reference sequence). CDR3 amino acids: CASSLATGIYGYTF. Here the CDR3 DNA reads TGTGCCAGCAGCTTGGCCACGGGAATCTATGGCTACACCTTC.